This T cell receptor (beta chain) stems from a study of cytomegalovirus exposure and HLA in healthy donors. Study-level background: Around 85 million unique TCRs from HLA-typed donors were held in an early data release.

Researchers ran the PCR with 60 Vbeta and 13 Jbeta primers. Libraries were prepared by immunoSEQ multiplex PCR; TCRdb keeps only in-frame clonotypes and omits some of them. Of roughly 45,000 clones in the sample, roughly half are singletons; the top ten hold approximately 5.5%. The germline V gene encodes CDR1 SSHAT and CDR2 FNYEAQ (reference sequence). V dropped 4 bases and J dropped 5 bases, with 14 bases sitting between them. CDR3 length equals 15 residues. The chain is built from TRBV7-7 and TRBJ2-2; D is perhaps TRBD1 (5 bases). Sequenced sample: PBMCs. The clonotype was recovered from a man between 60 and 75 years old in good health and CMV-seronegative. The CDR3 coding sequence is TGTGCCAGCAGCTCGGAAAGGGGTCGGACCGGGGAGCTGTTTTTT. It translates to CASSSERGRTGELFF.